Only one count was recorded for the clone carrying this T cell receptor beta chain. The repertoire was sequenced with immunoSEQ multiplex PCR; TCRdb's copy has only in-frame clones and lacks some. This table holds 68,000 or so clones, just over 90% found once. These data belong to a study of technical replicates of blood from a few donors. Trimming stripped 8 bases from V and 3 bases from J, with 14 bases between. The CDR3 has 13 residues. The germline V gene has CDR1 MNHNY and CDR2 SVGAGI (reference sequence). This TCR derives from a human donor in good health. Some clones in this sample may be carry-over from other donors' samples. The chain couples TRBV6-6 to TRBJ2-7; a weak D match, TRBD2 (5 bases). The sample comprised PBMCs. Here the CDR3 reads CASQLSAYYEQYF. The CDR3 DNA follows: TGTGCCAGCCAGCTTAGCGCTTACTACGAGCAGTACTTC.